This T cell receptor (beta chain) was recorded in a study of shared clonotypes between healthy human individuals. At the level of the study: Ranging from 18 to 49 in age, donors were a couple of women and three men.

The V gene's germline CDR1 is KGHSH and CDR2 LQKENI. V was trimmed by 6 bases and J by 6 bases, leaving 12 bases between them. There are 12 residues in the CDR3. The protocol was immunoSEQ multiplex PCR, while the TCRdb copy is restricted to in-frame clones and leaves out a portion. The table lists over 1.5 million clones, approximately 98% of them singletons, with about 0.45% in the top ten. V usage is TRBV18 and J usage is TRBJ2-7, with D uncertain. The sequence came from a man aged 30 to 39 in good health. Sequencing input: naive CD4+ T cells sorted from blood. Regarding subset: CD45RA+ positively selected. The CDR3 is CASSPANFEQYF. In nucleotides, the CDR3 is TGTGCCAGCTCCCCCGCAAATTTCGAGCAGTACTTC.